The 21 T cell receptor beta chains below come from one sample, sequenced in a study of patients and donors after allogeneic stem cell transplantation. TCRdb processed the RT-PCR reads anew with MiXCR; each CDR3 protein has one entry. The sample has 920,000 or so distinct CDR3 sequences; about 20% are singletons. Sequences were obtained from blood, either unsorted or a sorted T cell fraction (not recorded which). These receptor sequences come from a human donor who was either an allogeneic HSCT recipient or a stem cell or donor lymphocyte infusion donor (not recorded which). It is not recorded whose cells these are; they may come from a transplant donor.

This clonotype came up a few times. The gene calls are TRBV6-5 and TRBJ1-1, with D hard to call. Trimming removed 0 bases at V and 10 bases at J, with 18 bases between. This CDR3 comprises 15 residues. The germline V gene encodes CDR1 MNHEY and CDR2 SVGAGI. The CDR3 DNA follows: TGTGCCAGCAGTTACTCGGAGGCAGGCGGAGGTCTAGCTTTCTTT. Translated, it gives CASSYSEAGGGLAFF.

The rearrangement joins TRBV10-3 to TRBJ2-5; D may correspond to TRBD1 or TRBD2 (5 bases each). The CDR3 is made up of 14 amino acids. Germline V gives CDR1 ENHRY, CDR2 SYGVKD. V was cut by 4 bases and J by 5 bases, with 14 bases left in between. Here the CDR3 reads CAISGPGTRETQYF. The CDR3 nucleotides read TGTGCCATCAGTGGACCCGGGACGCGGGAGACCCAGTACTTC.

The chain carries TRBV12-3 or TRBV12-4 and TRBJ1-1; 7 nucleotides align to TRBD1. Unmatched junction bases numbered 4, after V lost 6 bases and J lost 6 bases. There are 12 residues in the CDR3. Here the CDR3 reads CASRRDSPEAFF. DNA for the CDR3: TGTGCCAGCAGGAGGGACAGCCCTGAAGCTTTCTTT.

This clonotype turned up a few times. The chain joins TRBV29-1 to TRBJ2-7; D is ambiguous. Per the germline V gene, CDR1 is SQVTM and CDR2 is ANQGSEA. Trimming stripped 2 bases from V and 2 bases from J, with 10 bases between. The CDR3 contains 13 residues. CDR3 region: CSVESPDAYEQYF. In nucleotides, the CDR3 is TGCAGCGTTGAAAGTCCTGACGCCTACGAGCAGTACTTC.

This clonotype turned up a few times. Here the CDR3 reads CASRLDRVNTEAFF. As DNA, the CDR3 is TGTGCCAGCAGGCTGGACAGGGTAAACACTGAAGCTTTCTTT. V and J are TRBV12-3 or TRBV12-4 and TRBJ1-1, with 8 bases matching TRBD1. V was pared by 6 bases and J by 2 bases, with 5 bases of the junction left unmatched. CDR3 size: 14 residues.

The chain uses TRBV24-1 and TRBJ2-2; TRBD1 matches at 9 bases. The CDR3 runs 17 residues. Germline loops: CDR1 KGHDR, CDR2 SFDVKD. J gave up 4 bases and V 1 base, and 6 bases lay outside the gene matches. As DNA, the CDR3 is TGTGCCACCAGTGATTTAGGGACAGGGTTCTTCACCGGGGAGCTGTTTTTT. Translating it yields CATSDLGTGFFTGELFF.

This chain joins TRBV5-1 and TRBJ2-7, with 7 positions matching TRBD2. CDR1 and CDR2 (germline): SGHRS, YFSETQ. V dropped 3 bases and J dropped 0; count of bases not matched to a gene: 9. The CDR3 sequence is 16 residues long. CDR3 bases: TGCGCCAGCAGCTACCACCTAGCGGAGACCTCCTACGAGCAGTACTTC. It is translated as CASSYHLAETSYEQYF.

Only a few counts were recorded for this clonotype. The chain links TRBV12-3 or TRBV12-4 to TRBJ2-5; D ambiguous. The CDR3 is 12 amino acids. Deletions cut 6 bases from V and 1 base from J, with 6 bases between. The chain's CDR3 is CASRSPQETQYF. The CDR3 coding sequence is TGTGCCAGCAGGTCACCCCAAGAGACCCAGTACTTC.

This clonotype came up a few times. The gene calls are TRBV20-1 and TRBJ2-5, with a weak D call TRBD1 (6 bases). The CDR3 spans 13 residues. The germline gives CDR1 DFQATT, CDR2 SNEGSKA (reference sequence). Trimming stripped 6 bases from V and 2 bases from J, with 13 bases between. The CDR3, as DNA: TGCAGTGCCGACGACAGGAAACAAGAGACCCAGTACTTC. Amino acids: CSADDRKQETQYF.

CDR3 bases: TGTGCCAGCAGCTTAAAACGGGGACAGGGGAGGAACGAGCAGTACTTC. Its translation: CASSLKRGQGRNEQYF. This chain connects TRBV7-8 to TRBJ2-7; 10 nucleotides agree with TRBD1. This CDR3 has 16 amino acids. The J segment lost 5 bases and the V segment lost 2 bases, leaving 9 bases of the junction unmatched. CDR1 is SGHVS and CDR2 is FQNEAQ in the germline V gene.

This clonotype was detected a few times. The chain uses TRBV9 and TRBJ1-3; D not resolved. Germline lookup yields CDR1 SGDLS and CDR2 YYNGEE. With 5 bases removed from V and 1 base from J, the gap between germline ends came to 7 bases. The CDR3 contains 13 residues. Here the CDR3 DNA reads TGTGCCAGCAGTACTACATCTGGAAACACCATATATTTT. Amino acids: CASSTTSGNTIYF. Full variable domain (outside the CDR3, taken from reference TRBV9 and TRBJ1-3): DSGVTQTPKHLITATGQRVTLRCSPRSGDLSVYWYQQSLDQGLQFLIQYYNGEERAKGNILERFSAQQFPDLHSELNLSSLELGDSALYFCASSTTSGNTIYFGEGSWLTVV.

CDR3 sequence (DNA): TGTGCCAGCAGATCAACTAGCGGACCGACCTACGAGCAGTACTTC. Encoded protein: CASRSTSGPTYEQYF. V usage is TRBV28 and J usage is TRBJ2-7; 8 bases agree with TRBD2. This CDR3 spans 15 amino acids. Germline CDR1 is MDHEN and CDR2 is SYDVKM. J was trimmed by 2 bases and V by 6 bases; bases with no gene match: 9.

The rearrangement links TRBV10-3 to TRBJ2-3; the D gene could be TRBD1 or TRBD2 (6 bases each). V was trimmed by 9 bases and J by 4 bases, leaving 26 bases between them. This CDR3 is 17 amino acids long. Germline V CDR1 and CDR2: ENHRY, SYGVKD. The chain's CDR3 is CAIQGSGGTSIADTQYF. CDR3 coding DNA: TGTGCCATTCAGGGGTCCGGCGGAACTAGCATAGCAGATACGCAGTATTTT.

This clonotype was found a few times. This sequence joins TRBV20-1 and TRBJ2-3, with D perhaps matching TRBD1 (5 bases). Germline V CDR1 and CDR2: DFQATT, SNEGSKA (reference sequence). There are 15 residues in the CDR3. V was trimmed by 0 bases and J by 2 bases, leaving 12 bases between them. The DNA of the CDR3 is TGCAGTGCTAGAGATCGACAGTTCGTCACAGATACGCAGTATTTT. Translating it yields CSARDRQFVTDTQYF.

The chain combines TRBV6-5 with TRBJ1-5; D is perhaps TRBD1 (6 bases). This CDR3 region has 15 residues. The germline V and J ends were trimmed by 2 bases and 6 bases, with 14 bases remaining between them. In germline, CDR1 is MNHEY, CDR2 SVGAGI. The DNA of the CDR3 is TGTGCCAGCAGTTACACCCCCAGGGGTGGTCAGCCCCAGCATTTT. Encoded protein: CASSYTPRGGQPQHF.

This clonotype was seen a few times. The chain carries TRBV15 and TRBJ2-1; the match to TRBD2 covers 9 bases. The CDR3 is made up of 14 amino acids. CDR1 LNHNV and CDR2 YYDKDF come from the germline V gene (reference sequence). V dropped 3 bases and J dropped 3; count of bases not matched to a gene: 0. The CDR3 reads CATSRTSGYNEQFF. DNA of the CDR3: TGTGCCACCAGCAGGACTAGCGGCTACAATGAGCAGTTCTTC.

Only a few counts were recorded for this clonotype. The chain employs TRBV7-6 and TRBJ2-2; 8 bases are shared with TRBD2. CDR3 size: 17 residues. After removal of 6 bases from V and 5 bases from J, the junction contained 14 bases not matched to a gene. Germline CDR1 SGHVS, CDR2 FNYEAQ. The chain's CDR3 is CASSSPGGTRGTGELFF. The CDR3 nucleotides are TGTGCCAGCAGTTCACCCGGAGGGACTAGGGGGACCGGGGAGCTGTTTTTT.

CDR3 sequence: CSVAEGTGANVLTF. In nucleotides, the CDR3 is TGCAGCGTTGCAGAAGGGACTGGGGCCAACGTCCTGACTTTC. V is TRBV29-1 and J is TRBJ2-6; D uncertain. The V end was cut by 4 bases, the J end by 2 bases, with 9 bases between. This CDR3 has 14 residues. Germline-derived CDR1 and CDR2 are SQVTM and ANQGSEA.

The gene calls are TRBV24-1 and TRBJ2-1; 7 positions match TRBD2. This CDR3 is built from 17 residues. Germline V CDR1 and CDR2: KGHDR, SFDVKD. V lost 9 bases to trimming and J lost 0 bases; unmatched junction nucleotides: 13. CDR3 sequence reads: CATQGIAGTPSYNEQFF. CDR3 DNA: TGTGCCACCCAGGGAATAGCGGGTACCCCCTCCTACAATGAGCAGTTCTTC.

CDR3 DNA: TGTGCCAGCAGCTTGGCGGGGGGGCTGCAGCCCCAGCATTTT. Translation: CASSLAGGLQPQHF. The J gene is TRBJ1-5, the V gene TRBV5-6; a weak D match, TRBD1 (6 bases). The CDR3 runs 14 residues. With 0 bases removed from V and 7 bases from J, the gap between germline ends came to 11 bases. CDR1 is SGHDT, CDR2 YYEEEE, per germline.

This rearrangement joins TRBV6-2 or TRBV6-3 to TRBJ2-3, with 10 bases lining up with TRBD2. Germline V gene data show CDR1 as MNHEY and CDR2 as SVGEGT. This CDR3 region has 14 residues. V was pared by 8 bases and J by 4 bases, with 6 bases of the junction left unmatched. CDR3 sequence reads: CASERGGLADTQYF. In nucleotides, the CDR3 is TGTGCCAGCGAGCGGGGGGGTTTAGCAGATACGCAGTATTTT.